Each of the 25 T cell receptor beta chains below was sequenced from the same sample in a study of Graves' ophthalmopathy and Graves' hyperthyroidism. RNA transcripts yielded amplified TCR beta CDR3 regions. HTBI-primed RT-PCR formed the first round, and a multiplex PCR formed the second. MiXCR was run by TCRdb on the multiplex PCR reads, yielding one entry per CDR3 protein. The sample carries 40,000 or so distinct CDR3 sequences, roughly 49% recorded once. Specimen: peripheral blood. The receptors were sampled from an adult woman with stable Graves' hyperthyroidism.

This clonotype was detected ten times or more. The CDR3 is CASSLGAGGKNTEAFF. The CDR3 region has the DNA TGTGCCAGCAGCTTGGGGGCAGGGGGCAAGAACACTGAAGCTTTCTTT. The chain links TRBV5-6 to TRBJ1-1, with 8 positions matching TRBD1. Germline CDR1 is SGHDT and CDR2 is YYEEEE. V was clipped by 0 bases and J by 1 base; unmatched bases: 5. CDR3 length: 16 residues.

Worth noting for this clonotype: At one of its ends the junction is not consistent with the germline gene, which may arise from a read error. The chain joins TRBV20-1 to TRBJ1-1; 7 nucleotides match TRBD1. The V gene's germline CDR1 is DFQATT and CDR2 SNEGSKA (reference sequence). CDR3 length: 13 residues. The CDR3 DNA follows: TGCAGTGCTACACAGGGGACGAACACTGAAGCTCTCTTT. Its protein is CSATQGTNTEALF.

This clonotype was recorded many times. The chain combines TRBV11-2 with TRBJ2-3; maybe TRBD1 (5 bases). V was trimmed by 2 bases and J by 2 bases, leaving 8 bases between them. CDR1 and CDR2 (germline): SGHAT, FQNNGV. This CDR3 spans 14 amino acids. CDR3 amino acids: CASSLQGPTDTQYF. The CDR3 region has the DNA TGTGCCAGCAGCTTACAGGGTCCCACAGATACGCAGTATTTT. The entire variable domain, with the rest obtained from reference TRBV11-2 and TRBJ2-3, is as follows: EAGVAQSPRYKIIEKRQSVAFWCNPISGHATLYWYQQILGQGPKLLIQFQNNGVVDDSQLPKDRFSAERLKGVDSTLKIQPAKLEDSAVYLCASSLQGPTDTQYFGPGTRLTVL.

This clonotype was observed many times. The chain is built from TRBV7-9 and TRBJ1-5, with no clear D. V dropped 0 bases and J dropped 3 bases, with 9 bases sitting between them. The CDR3 totals 15 residues. In germline, CDR1 is SEHNR, CDR2 FQNEAQ (reference sequence). DNA for the CDR3: TGTGCCAGCAGCTTAGCCGGGTACGACAATCAGCCCCAGCATTTT. Its translation is CASSLAGYDNQPQHF.

This clonotype was counted ten times or more. The rearrangement joins TRBV19 to TRBJ2-7; D may match TRBD1 or TRBD2 (5 bases each). V was pared by 8 bases and J by 0 bases, with 20 bases between. CDR1 and CDR2 (germline): LNHDA, SQIVND (reference sequence). The CDR3 extends over 16 amino acids. CDR3: CASLLDGTLSSYEQYF. The CDR3 DNA follows: TGTGCCAGTCTCCTAGACGGGACCCTAAGCTCCTACGAGCAGTACTTC.

The chain links TRBV9 to TRBJ1-2; 7 nucleotides line up with TRBD1. The CDR3 runs 14 residues. Germline lookup yields CDR1 SGDLS and CDR2 YYNGEE. J lost 5 bases, V lost 4 bases, and 8 bases had no gene match. As DNA, the CDR3 is TGTGCCAGCAGCCCCCGGGACAGAGAGTATGGCTACACCTTC. This encodes CASSPRDREYGYTF. The whole variable domain, filled in from reference TRBV9 and TRBJ1-2, reads DSGVTQTPKHLITATGQRVTLRCSPRSGDLSVYWYQQSLDQGLQFLIQYYNGEERAKGNILERFSAQQFPDLHSELNLSSLELGDSALYFCASSPRDREYGYTFGSGTRLTVV.

This clonotype came up many times. V usage is TRBV9 and J usage is TRBJ1-1; D is ambiguous. Germline values: CDR1 SGDLS, CDR2 YYNGEE. The CDR3 is made up of 13 amino acids. V was cut by 7 bases and J by 1 base, with 11 bases left in between. The CDR3 reads CASADGTNTEAFF. CDR3 nucleotides: TGTGCCAGCGCAGACGGAACGAACACTGAAGCTTTCTTT.

The chain employs TRBV6-1 and TRBJ1-3, with D unclear. This CDR3 is 14 amino acids long. Deletions cut 5 bases from V and 1 base from J, with 9 bases between. Germline V gene data show CDR1 as MNHNS and CDR2 as SASEGT. This chain's CDR3 is CASSYQQSGNTIYF. In nucleotides, the CDR3 is TGTGCCAGCAGTTATCAACAATCTGGAAACACCATATATTTT.

To note about this clonotype: A much larger clone differs by one base, so this may be a read error. The V and J genes are TRBV5-4 and TRBJ2-3; 7 bases are a match to TRBD2. The CDR3 is 14 residues long. From germline, CDR1 is SGHNT and CDR2 YYREEE (reference sequence). The CDR3 reads CASIQGGSTETQYF. For the CDR3, the DNA is TGTGCCAGCATCCAGGGCGGGAGCACAGAGACGCAGTATTTT.

This clonotype was picked up many times. The chain uses TRBV30 and TRBJ1-2; TRBD1 is a possible D gene (6 bases). Trimming removed 5 bases from V and 2 bases from J, with 15 bases in between. CDR1 is GTSNPN and CDR2 is SVGIG in the germline V gene (reference sequence). This CDR3 has 14 residues. The CDR3 coding sequence is TGTGCCTGGTCCCGAGGGGGAGGAAACTATGGCTACACCTTC. It yields the protein CAWSRGGGNYGYTF. The entire variable domain, with the rest obtained from reference TRBV30 and TRBJ1-2, is as follows: SQTIHQWPATLVQPVGSPLSLECTVEGTSNPNLYWYRQAAGRGLQLLFYSVGIGQISSEVPQNLSASRPQDRQFILSSKKLLLSDSGFYLCAWSRGGGNYGYTFGSGTRLTVV.

This clonotype was observed a handful of times. This chain connects TRBV20-1 to TRBJ1-1; D not certain. The CDR3 loop spans 10 amino acids. The germline CDR1 and CDR2 sequences are DFQATT and SNEGSKA (reference sequence). The CDR3 sequence is CSAGETEAFF. CDR3 DNA sequence: TGCAGCGCAGGTGAGACTGAAGCTTTCTTT.

The gene calls are TRBV20-1 and TRBJ1-2; 7 bases line up with TRBD1. The V gene end was trimmed by 1 base and the J gene end by 6 bases; junction bases not matched to a gene: 5. This CDR3 contains 13 residues. Germline CDR1 DFQATT, CDR2 SNEGSKA (reference sequence). The CDR3 DNA is TGCAGTGCTAGAGGGGGACAGAGGAATGGCTACACCTTC. Its protein product is CSARGGQRNGYTF.

The chain has TRBV6-5 and TRBJ1-5; tentative D call: TRBD1 (5 bases). Looked up from germline, CDR1 is MNHEY and CDR2 is SVGAGI. V was cut by 1 base and J by 8 bases, with 12 bases left in between. CDR3 length equals 14 residues. The CDR3 spells CASSYWAGMEPQHF. The CDR3 DNA is TGTGCCAGCAGTTACTGGGCAGGGATGGAGCCCCAGCATTTT.

On this clonotype itself: It may be a read error: a sequence one base away is much more abundant. The gene calls are TRBV4-1 and TRBJ1-2; 8 nucleotides line up with TRBD1. The CDR3 is 15 residues long. Per the germline V gene, CDR1 is MGHRA and CDR2 is YSYEKL. This CDR3 is CASGQDSQGANGYTF. CDR3 bases: TGCGCCAGCGGCCAAGATTCCCAGGGGGCAAATGGCTACACCTTC.

This clonotype was observed at least ten times. The chain uses TRBV19 and TRBJ1-1; D is unclear. The CDR3 has 13 residues. Germline lookup yields CDR1 LNHDA and CDR2 SQIVND (reference sequence). V gave up 0 bases and J gave up 6 bases, with 8 bases separating them. The CDR3 DNA is TGTGCCAGTAGTATAGATGGGGTCCCTGAAGCTTTCTTT. Translating it yields CASSIDGVPEAFF.

This clonotype came up many times. This chain's CDR3 is CSARERRGSEQYF. In DNA form, the CDR3 reads TGCAGTGCTAGAGAAAGGCGGGGGAGCGAGCAGTACTTC. This rearrangement joins TRBV20-1 to TRBJ2-7; 7 positions agree with TRBD2. Trimming at V came to 0 bases and at J to 6 bases, leaving 5 bases not matched to a gene. The CDR3 has 13 residues. The germline gives CDR1 DFQATT, CDR2 SNEGSKA (reference sequence).

The genes are TRBV4-2 and TRBJ1-2, with D unresolved. The V and J ends lost 0 bases and 3 bases respectively, with 14 bases between them. This CDR3 comprises 16 residues. From germline, CDR1 is LGHNA and CDR2 YNFKEQ. CDR3 nucleotides: TGTGCCAGCAGCCAAGATTCGACGACGGTACACTATGGCTACACCTTC. Its protein product is CASSQDSTTVHYGYTF.

The table lists this clonotype with many counts. The rearrangement links TRBV5-1 to TRBJ2-3; tentative D call: TRBD1 (6 bases). From germline, CDR1 is SGHRS and CDR2 YFSETQ. CDR3 length: 14 amino acids. Trimming cost V 2 bases and J 2 bases, with 9 bases left between them. The CDR3 sequence is CASSFRDTTDTQYF. CDR3 DNA sequence: TGCGCCAGCAGCTTCCGGGACACCACAGATACGCAGTATTTT.

The chain joins TRBV6-5 to TRBJ2-6, with 11 bases fitting TRBD2. The V gene's germline CDR1 is MNHEY and CDR2 SVGAGI. After removal of 5 bases from V and 4 bases from J, the junction contained 10 bases not matched to a gene. This CDR3 has 18 residues. The CDR3: CASSTTSGSRLGANVLTF. The CDR3 coding sequence is TGTGCCAGCAGTACCACTAGCGGGAGTCGCTTAGGGGCCAACGTCCTGACTTTC.

This clonotype was observed at least ten times. CDR3 residues: CASSGDRGGSPLHF. The CDR3 DNA is TGTGCCAGCAGTGGAGACAGGGGGGGATCACCCCTCCACTTT. The chain joins TRBV6-5 to TRBJ1-6; 9 bases map to TRBD1. Germline V CDR1 and CDR2: MNHEY, SVGAGI. The junction had 6 bases not matched to a gene; V was cut back by 5 bases and J by 10 bases. This CDR3 has 14 residues.

This clonotype was recorded many times. The CDR3 region has the DNA TGTGCCAGCAGGCGAGGGGGGGGCCACCTTGGGACCCAGTACTTC. Protein: CASRRGGGHLGTQYF. V usage is TRBV2 and J usage is TRBJ2-5; D might be TRBD2 (7 bases). Trimming pared 6 bases from V and 7 bases from J, leaving 21 bases between. Germline V gene sequence: CDR1 SNHLY, CDR2 FYNNEI. The CDR3 is made up of 15 amino acids.

The rearrangement links TRBV13 to TRBJ1-5, with 9 bases fitting TRBD1. CDR1 is PRHDT, CDR2 FYEKMQ, per germline (reference sequence). The CDR3 spans 15 residues. V shed 8 bases and J 7 bases; nucleotides not matched to a gene: 12. The CDR3 sequence: CASPAGTGIGQPQHF. The DNA for the CDR3 is TGTGCCAGCCCCGCCGGGACAGGGATAGGGCAGCCCCAGCATTTT.

This clonotype came up many times. The chain is built from TRBV12-3 or TRBV12-4 and TRBJ2-1, with 8 bases lining up with TRBD2. Trimming removed 6 bases from V and 5 bases from J; junction bases left unmatched: 6. The CDR3 loop spans 14 amino acids. The CDR3 here is CASRVSLADNEQFF. The CDR3 DNA sequence: TGTGCCAGCAGGGTTTCACTAGCGGACAATGAGCAGTTCTTC.

This chain joins TRBV5-4 and TRBJ2-7; D assignment may be TRBD1 or TRBD2 (5 bases each). The V and J ends lost 6 bases and 3 bases respectively, with 16 bases between them. CDR1 is SGHNT and CDR2 is YYREEE in the germline V gene (reference sequence). The CDR3 loop spans 14 amino acids. CDR3 nucleotide sequence: TGTGCCAGCATCAGGGAGCGGCCCCTCTACGAGCAGTACTTC. The encoded protein is CASIRERPLYEQYF.

This clonotype has a count of ten or more. V is TRBV27 and J is TRBJ2-7; D is possibly TRBD1 (6 bases). The ends were cut back, 6 bases at V and 2 bases at J, with 11 bases in the middle. CDR1 and CDR2 from the germline V gene are MNHEY and SMNVEV (reference sequence). The CDR3 extends over 13 amino acids. CDR3 protein: CASRGAAAYEQYF. CDR3 nucleotide sequence: TGTGCCAGCAGGGGGGCAGCAGCCTACGAGCAGTACTTC.